This is a list of T cell receptor beta chains from one sample in a study of blood T cell repertoires in COVID-19. Repertoires were generated with immunoSEQ multiplex PCR, while TCRdb's copy carries only in-frame clones and drops some. The sample has some 70,000 clones, 75% to 95% seen once. The specimen was peripheral blood. The receptors originated from a man between 40 and 49 years old with COVID-19, enrolled during active disease. Each CDR3 is given without its conserved first and last residue. A D gene is named only where the DNA matches it firmly.

D	V	J	CDR3
TRBD1	TRBV4-1	TRBJ1-5	ASSQDLRLRRGINQPQH
NA	TRBV2	TRBJ1-5	ASSAGSTQGLPQH
TRBD1	TRBV2	TRBJ2-5	ASSETGGGWTQY
NA	TRBV12-3/TRBV12-4	TRBJ1-5	ATTDNLNQPQH
NA	TRBV4-2	TRBJ1-1	ASSHMARSNTEAF
TRBD2	TRBV5-3	TRBJ2-1	ARSKGSGVYNEQF
NA	TRBV7-2	TRBJ2-2	ATPLPGRNTGELF
NA	TRBV12-3/TRBV12-4	TRBJ1-1	ASSVQGPGAF
TRBD1	TRBV2	TRBJ1-1	ASSETGARYEAF
TRBD2	TRBV7-6	TRBJ2-1	ASSYSGTSGLWDEQF
NA	TRBV30	TRBJ2-5	AWIEGGETQY
NA	TRBV24-1	TRBJ2-5	ATSGQDQETQY
TRBD1	TRBV9	TRBJ1-5	ASSPGTGSFNQPQH
NA	TRBV6-2/TRBV6-3	TRBJ1-2	ASSYSNRAPFRGYT
TRBD1	TRBV18	TRBJ1-6	ASSPRTGNSYNSPLH
TRBD2	TRBV6-6	TRBJ2-3	ASSPTAGTSGGRDTQY
NA	TRBV12-3/TRBV12-4	TRBJ2-1	ASSIYNEQF
TRBD2	TRBV14	TRBJ2-5	ASSHLLAGEETQY
TRBD1	TRBV18	TRBJ2-2	ASSPLQGATGELF
NA	TRBV3-1/TRBV3-2	TRBJ2-7	ASSPRTFGYEQY
TRBD1	TRBV30	TRBJ2-7	AWSGYLGTGNHEQY
TRBD1	TRBV5-1	TRBJ2-1	ASTVDRDNEQF
NA	TRBV7-9	TRBJ2-7	ASSLVVSGSPFEQY
NA	TRBV11-2	TRBJ1-1	ASSLDRDTEAF
TRBD1	TRBV6-5	TRBJ1-6	ASSLDRVGSSPLH
NA	TRBV5-1	TRBJ2-1	ASRTGINNEQF
NA	TRBV19	TRBJ2-5	ASSIRVGQGSETQY
NA	TRBV5-1	TRBJ2-7	ASSLAAGSSYEQY
NA	TRBV4-1	TRBJ1-4	ASSQDGDSLSEKLF
TRBD2	TRBV6-5	TRBJ2-3	ASRTSGGATDTQY
TRBD2	TRBV3-1/TRBV3-2	TRBJ2-1	ASSLTGLASEQF
NA	TRBV5-5	TRBJ1-1	ASSLENYSVATEAF
TRBD1	TRBV28	TRBJ2-2	ASSPPGQGVDLRTGELF
NA	TRBV6-1	TRBJ1-1	ASSERGGGTEAF
NA	TRBV6-5	TRBJ2-1	ASSAPGTLDNEQF
NA	TRBV6-5	TRBJ2-6	ASSLDRSGANVLT
NA	TRBV27	TRBJ2-1	ASSFRGASLNEQF
TRBD1	TRBV28	TRBJ1-6	ASRGGNSPLH
NA	TRBV5-1	TRBJ2-3	ASSLGGLTDTQY
TRBD1	TRBV5-4	TRBJ2-1	ASRPTGDSYNEQF
NA	TRBV10-2	TRBJ2-3	ASTARRGTDTQY
TRBD1	TRBV7-9	TRBJ1-1	ASSLMGTVNTEAF
TRBD2	TRBV5-1	TRBJ2-5	ASSGVAGGAETQY
TRBD2	TRBV4-2	TRBJ2-2	ASSQDALAANTGELF
NA	TRBV3-1/TRBV3-2	TRBJ1-2	ASSFSQLSDGYT
NA	TRBV6-2/TRBV6-3	TRBJ2-3	ASSANRVDTQY
TRBD1	TRBV28	TRBJ1-1	ASSTQGLEAF
TRBD1	TRBV12-5	TRBJ2-2	ASGPARTGVGELF
NA	TRBV9	TRBJ2-2	ASSVGGPGELF
TRBD1	TRBV9	TRBJ1-2	ASSDFRGLNYGYT
NA	TRBV7-9	TRBJ1-2	ASIKLAGDYGYT
TRBD1	TRBV5-4	TRBJ2-7	ASSLVAGGYEQY
NA	TRBV7-2	TRBJ2-7	ASSFSTGVPYEQY
TRBD1	TRBV2	TRBJ1-1	ASSVDREAF
TRBD1	TRBV5-1	TRBJ2-7	ASSPGTGGYEQY
TRBD2	TRBV19	TRBJ2-3	ASSTIAGGNSDTQY
NA	TRBV6-5	TRBJ1-3	ASTSLESGNTIY
NA	TRBV4-1	TRBJ2-3	ASSQDGQGTDTQY
NA	TRBV7-8	TRBJ2-2	ASRAGSAGELF